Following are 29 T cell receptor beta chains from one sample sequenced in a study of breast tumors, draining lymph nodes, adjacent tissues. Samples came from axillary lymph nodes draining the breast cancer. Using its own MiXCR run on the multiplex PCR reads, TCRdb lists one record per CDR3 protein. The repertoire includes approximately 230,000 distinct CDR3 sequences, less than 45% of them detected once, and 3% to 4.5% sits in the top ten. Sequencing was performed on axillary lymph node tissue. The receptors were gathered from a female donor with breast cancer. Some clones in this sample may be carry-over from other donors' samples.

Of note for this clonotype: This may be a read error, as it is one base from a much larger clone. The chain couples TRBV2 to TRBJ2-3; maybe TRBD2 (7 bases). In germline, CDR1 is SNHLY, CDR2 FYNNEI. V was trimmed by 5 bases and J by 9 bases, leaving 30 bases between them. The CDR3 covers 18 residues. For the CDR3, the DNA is TGTGCCAGCAGTCTTTCTCCGTTGCCAGCGGGGTTAAGGGGGACGCAGTATTTT. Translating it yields CASSLSPLPAGLRGTQYF.

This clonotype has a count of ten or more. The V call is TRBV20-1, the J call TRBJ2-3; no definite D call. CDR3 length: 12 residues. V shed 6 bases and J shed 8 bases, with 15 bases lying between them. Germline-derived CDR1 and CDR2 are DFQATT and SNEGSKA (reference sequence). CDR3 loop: CSADQALPTQYF. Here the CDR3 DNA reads TGCAGTGCGGACCAGGCGCTCCCTACGCAGTATTTT.

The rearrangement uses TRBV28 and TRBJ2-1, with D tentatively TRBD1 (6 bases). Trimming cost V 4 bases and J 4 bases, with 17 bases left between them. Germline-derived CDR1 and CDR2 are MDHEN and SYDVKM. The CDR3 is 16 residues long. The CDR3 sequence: CASSSQGLRAYNEQFF. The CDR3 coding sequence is TGTGCCAGCAGTTCCCAGGGGCTAAGGGCTTACAATGAGCAGTTCTTC. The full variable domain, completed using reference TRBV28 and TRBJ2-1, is DVKVTQSSRYLVKRTGEKVFLECVQDMDHENMFWYRQDPGLGLRLIYFSYDVKMKEKGDIPEGYSVSREKKERFSLILESASTNQTSMYLCASSSQGLRAYNEQFFGPGTRLTVL.

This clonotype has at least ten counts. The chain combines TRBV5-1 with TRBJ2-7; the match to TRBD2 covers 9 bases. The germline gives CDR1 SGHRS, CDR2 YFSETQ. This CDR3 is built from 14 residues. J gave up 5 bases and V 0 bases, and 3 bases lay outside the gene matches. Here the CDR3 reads CASSLVRTSDEQYF. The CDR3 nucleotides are TGCGCCAGCAGCTTGGTACGGACTAGCGACGAGCAGTACTTC. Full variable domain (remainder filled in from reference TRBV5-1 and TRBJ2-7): KAGVTQTPRYLIKTRGQQVTLSCSPISGHRSVSWYQQTPGQGLQFLFEYFSETQRNKGNFPGRFSGRQFSNSRSEMNVSTLELGDSALYLCASSLVRTSDEQYFGPGTRLTVT.

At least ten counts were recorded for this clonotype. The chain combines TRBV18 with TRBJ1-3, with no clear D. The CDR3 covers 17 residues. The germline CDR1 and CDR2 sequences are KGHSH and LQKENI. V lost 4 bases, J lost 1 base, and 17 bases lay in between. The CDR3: CASSRGGLRSSGNTIYF. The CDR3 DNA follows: TGTGCCAGCTCACGAGGAGGTCTGAGGTCTTCTGGAAACACCATATATTTT.

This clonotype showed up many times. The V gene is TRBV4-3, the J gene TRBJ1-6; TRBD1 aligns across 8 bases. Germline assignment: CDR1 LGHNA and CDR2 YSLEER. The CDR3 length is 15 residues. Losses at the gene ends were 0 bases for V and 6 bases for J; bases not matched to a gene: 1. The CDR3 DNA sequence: TGCGCCAGCAGCCAAGATACAGGGGGTAATTCACCCCTCCACTTT. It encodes CASSQDTGGNSPLHF.

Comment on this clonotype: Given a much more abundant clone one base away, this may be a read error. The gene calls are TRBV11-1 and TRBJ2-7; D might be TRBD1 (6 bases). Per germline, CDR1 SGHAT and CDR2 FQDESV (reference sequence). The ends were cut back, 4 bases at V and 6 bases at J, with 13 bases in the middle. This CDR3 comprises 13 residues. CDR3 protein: CASSSGTHSEQYF. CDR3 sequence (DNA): TGTGCCAGCAGCTCCGGGACACATTCCGAGCAGTACTTC.

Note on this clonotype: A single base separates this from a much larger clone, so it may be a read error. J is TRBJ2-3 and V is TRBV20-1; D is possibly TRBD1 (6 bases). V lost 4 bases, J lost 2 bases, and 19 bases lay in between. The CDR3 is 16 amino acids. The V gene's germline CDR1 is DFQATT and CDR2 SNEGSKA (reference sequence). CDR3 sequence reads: CSAISGAHTPTDTQYF. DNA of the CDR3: TGCAGTGCTATATCAGGGGCACATACCCCCACAGATACGCAGTATTTT.

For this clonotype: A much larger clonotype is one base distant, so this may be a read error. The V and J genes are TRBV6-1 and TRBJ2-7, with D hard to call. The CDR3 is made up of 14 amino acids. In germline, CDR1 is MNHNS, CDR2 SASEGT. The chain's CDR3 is CASTESQVIYEQYF. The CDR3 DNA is TGTGCCAGCACTGAATCGCAGGTGATCTACGAGCAGTACTTC.

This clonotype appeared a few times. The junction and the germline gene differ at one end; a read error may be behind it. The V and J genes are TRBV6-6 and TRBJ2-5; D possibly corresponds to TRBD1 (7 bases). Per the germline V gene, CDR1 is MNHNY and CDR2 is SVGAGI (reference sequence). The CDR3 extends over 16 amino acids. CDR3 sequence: CASSYSRGQRPETQYF. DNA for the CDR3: TGTGCCAGCAGCTACTCGCGGGGACAGCGGCCAGAGACCCAGTACTTC.

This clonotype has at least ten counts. Written as DNA, the CDR3 is TGTGCCAGCAGCTTGGAACTAGCGGATCCCACAGATACGCAGTATTTT. It yields the protein CASSLELADPTDTQYF. This chain connects TRBV5-4 to TRBJ2-3; 8 bases agree with TRBD2. In germline, CDR1 is SGHNT, CDR2 YYREEE (reference sequence). The V and J ends lost 0 bases and 2 bases, in that order; junction bases with no gene match: 5. The CDR3 length is 16 residues.

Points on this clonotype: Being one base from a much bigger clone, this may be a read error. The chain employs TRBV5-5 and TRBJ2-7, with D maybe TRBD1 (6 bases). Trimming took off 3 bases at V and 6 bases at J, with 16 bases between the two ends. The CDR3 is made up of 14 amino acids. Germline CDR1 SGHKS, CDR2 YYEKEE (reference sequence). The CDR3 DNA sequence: TGTGCCAGCAGCTCCCGGGACACGGGGCGCGAGCAGTACTTC. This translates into CASSSRDTGREQYF.

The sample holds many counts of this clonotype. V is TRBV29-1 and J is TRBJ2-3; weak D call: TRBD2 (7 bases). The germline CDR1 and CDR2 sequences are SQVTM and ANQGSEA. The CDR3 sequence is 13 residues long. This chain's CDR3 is CGGADSRPDTQYF. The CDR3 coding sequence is TGCGGGGGGGCGGACAGTCGTCCGGATACGCAGTATTTT.

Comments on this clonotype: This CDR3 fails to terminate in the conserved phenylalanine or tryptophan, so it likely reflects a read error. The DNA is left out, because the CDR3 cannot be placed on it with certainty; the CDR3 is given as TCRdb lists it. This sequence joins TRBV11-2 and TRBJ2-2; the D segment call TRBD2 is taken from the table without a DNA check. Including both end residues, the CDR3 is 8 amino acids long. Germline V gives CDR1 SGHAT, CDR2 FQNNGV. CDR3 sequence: CASSEGFS.

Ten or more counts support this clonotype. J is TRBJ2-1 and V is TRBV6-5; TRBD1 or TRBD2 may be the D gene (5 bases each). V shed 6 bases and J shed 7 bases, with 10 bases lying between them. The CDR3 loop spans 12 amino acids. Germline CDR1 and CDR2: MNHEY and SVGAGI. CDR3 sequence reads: CASRGPWNEQFF. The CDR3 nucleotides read TGTGCCAGCAGGGGACCTTGGAATGAGCAGTTCTTC.

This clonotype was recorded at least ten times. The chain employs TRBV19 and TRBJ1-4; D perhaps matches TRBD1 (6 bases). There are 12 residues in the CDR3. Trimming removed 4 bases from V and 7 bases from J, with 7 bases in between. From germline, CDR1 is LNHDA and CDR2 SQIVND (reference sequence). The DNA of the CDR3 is TGTGCCAGTAGTAGGACAGTTGAAAAACTGTTTTTT. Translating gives CASSRTVEKLFF.

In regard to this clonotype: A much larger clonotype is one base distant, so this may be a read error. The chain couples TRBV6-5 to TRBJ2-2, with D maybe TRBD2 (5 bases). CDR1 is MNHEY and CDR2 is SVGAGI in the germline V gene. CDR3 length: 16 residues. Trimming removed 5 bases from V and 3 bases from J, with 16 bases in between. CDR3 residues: CASSHLTGIHTGELFF. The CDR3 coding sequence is TGTGCCAGCAGTCACTTGACCGGGATCCACACCGGGGAGCTGTTTTTT.

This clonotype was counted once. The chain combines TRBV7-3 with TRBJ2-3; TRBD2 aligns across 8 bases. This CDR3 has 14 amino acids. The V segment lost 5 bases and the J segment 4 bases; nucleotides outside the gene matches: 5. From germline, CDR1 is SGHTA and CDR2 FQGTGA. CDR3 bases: TGTGCCAGCAGCCATTCGGGACTAGCAGATACGCAGTATTTT. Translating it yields CASSHSGLADTQYF.

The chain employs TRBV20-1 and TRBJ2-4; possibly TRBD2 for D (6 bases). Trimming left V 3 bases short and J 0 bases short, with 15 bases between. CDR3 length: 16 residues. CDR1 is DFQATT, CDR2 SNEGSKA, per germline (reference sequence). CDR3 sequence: CSASQGPGLAKNIQYF. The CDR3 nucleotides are TGCAGTGCTAGCCAGGGCCCGGGACTAGCCAAAAACATTCAGTACTTC.

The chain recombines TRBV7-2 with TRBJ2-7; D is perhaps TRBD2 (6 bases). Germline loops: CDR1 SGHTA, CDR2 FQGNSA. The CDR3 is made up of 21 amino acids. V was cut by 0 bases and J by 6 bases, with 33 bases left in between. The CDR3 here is CASSLAGREAPRKGCTFEQYF. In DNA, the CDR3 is TGTGCCAGCAGCTTAGCCGGGCGGGAAGCCCCCCGAAAGGGCTGCACCTTCGAGCAGTACTTC.

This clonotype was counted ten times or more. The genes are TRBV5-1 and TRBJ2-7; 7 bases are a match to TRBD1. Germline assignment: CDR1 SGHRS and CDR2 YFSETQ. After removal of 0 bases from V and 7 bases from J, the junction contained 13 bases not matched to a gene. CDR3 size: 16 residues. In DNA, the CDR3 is TGCGCCAGCAGCTTGGCCGCGGACAGGTCCAGGCGAGAGCAGTACTTC. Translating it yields CASSLAADRSRREQYF.

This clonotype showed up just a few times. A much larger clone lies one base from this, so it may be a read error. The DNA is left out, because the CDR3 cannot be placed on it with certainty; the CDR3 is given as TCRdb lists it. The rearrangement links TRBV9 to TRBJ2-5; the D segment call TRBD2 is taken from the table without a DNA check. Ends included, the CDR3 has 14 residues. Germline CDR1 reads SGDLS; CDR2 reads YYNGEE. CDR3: CASSVGGGAETQSF.

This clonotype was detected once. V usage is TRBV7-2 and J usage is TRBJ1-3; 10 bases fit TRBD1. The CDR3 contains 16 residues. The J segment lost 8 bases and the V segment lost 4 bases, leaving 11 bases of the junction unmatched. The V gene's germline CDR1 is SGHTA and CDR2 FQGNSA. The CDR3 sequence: CASSSRSRDRGDTIYF. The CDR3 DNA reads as TGTGCCAGCAGCTCCCGAAGTCGGGACAGGGGAGACACCATATATTTT.

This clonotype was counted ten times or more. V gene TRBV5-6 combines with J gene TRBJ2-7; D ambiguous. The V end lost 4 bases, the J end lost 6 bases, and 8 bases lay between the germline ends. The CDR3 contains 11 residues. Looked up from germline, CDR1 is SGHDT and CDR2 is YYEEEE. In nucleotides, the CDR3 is TGTGCCAGCAGCGTAGGAAGCGAGCAGTACTTC. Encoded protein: CASSVGSEQYF.

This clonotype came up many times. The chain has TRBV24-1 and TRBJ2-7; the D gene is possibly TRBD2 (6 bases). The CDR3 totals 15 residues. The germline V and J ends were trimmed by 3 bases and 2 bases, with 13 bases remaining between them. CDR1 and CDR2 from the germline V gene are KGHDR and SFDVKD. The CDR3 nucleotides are TGTGCCACCAGTGATACCGGGACTTTGCCCTACGAGCAGTACTTC. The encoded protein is CATSDTGTLPYEQYF.

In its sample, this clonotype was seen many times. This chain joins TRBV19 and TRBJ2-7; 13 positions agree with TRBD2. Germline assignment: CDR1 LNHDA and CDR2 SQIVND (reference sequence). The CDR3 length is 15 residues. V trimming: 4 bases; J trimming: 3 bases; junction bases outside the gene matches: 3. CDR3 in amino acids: CASSTGTSGIYEQYF. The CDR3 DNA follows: TGTGCCAGTAGTACCGGGACTAGCGGGATCTACGAGCAGTACTTC.

The CDR3 is CSASDRGTYTGELFF. In DNA form, the CDR3 reads TGCAGTGCTAGCGACAGGGGGACCTACACCGGGGAGCTGTTTTTT. The gene calls are TRBV20-1 and TRBJ2-2; 9 nucleotides agree with TRBD1. V shed 3 bases, J shed 3 bases, and the junction held 5 bases outside the gene matches. The CDR3 has 15 residues. CDR1 and CDR2 from the germline V gene are DFQATT and SNEGSKA (reference sequence).

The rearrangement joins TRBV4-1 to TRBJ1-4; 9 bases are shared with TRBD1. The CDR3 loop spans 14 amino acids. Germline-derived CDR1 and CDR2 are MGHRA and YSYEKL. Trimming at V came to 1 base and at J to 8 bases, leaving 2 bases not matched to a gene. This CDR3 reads CASSQGTGDEKLFF. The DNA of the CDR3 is TGCGCCAGCAGCCAAGGGACAGGGGACGAAAAACTGTTTTTT.

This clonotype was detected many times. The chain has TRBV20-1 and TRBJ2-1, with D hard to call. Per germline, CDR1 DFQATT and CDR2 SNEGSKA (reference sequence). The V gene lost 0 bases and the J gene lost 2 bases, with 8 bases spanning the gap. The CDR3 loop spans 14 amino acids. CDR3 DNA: TGCAGTGCTAGAGAAGGTTCAACCTACAATGAGCAGTTCTTC. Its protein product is CSAREGSTYNEQFF.